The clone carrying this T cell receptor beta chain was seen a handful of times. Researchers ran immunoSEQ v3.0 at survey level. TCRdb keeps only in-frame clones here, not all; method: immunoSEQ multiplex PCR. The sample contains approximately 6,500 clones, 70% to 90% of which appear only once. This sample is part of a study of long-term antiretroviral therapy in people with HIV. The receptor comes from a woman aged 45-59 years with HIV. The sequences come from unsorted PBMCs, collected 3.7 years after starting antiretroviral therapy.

CDR3 nucleotides: TGTGCCAGCAGCCCCGGACAGGGAACATCCTACGAGCAGTACTTC. Residues: CASSPGQGTSYEQYF. This chain uses TRBV7-2 with TRBJ2-7, with TRBD1 matching 8 bases. The CDR3 loop spans 15 amino acids. After removal of 5 bases from V and 1 base from J, the junction contained 7 bases not matched to a gene. Per the germline V gene, CDR1 is SGHTA and CDR2 is FQGNSA.